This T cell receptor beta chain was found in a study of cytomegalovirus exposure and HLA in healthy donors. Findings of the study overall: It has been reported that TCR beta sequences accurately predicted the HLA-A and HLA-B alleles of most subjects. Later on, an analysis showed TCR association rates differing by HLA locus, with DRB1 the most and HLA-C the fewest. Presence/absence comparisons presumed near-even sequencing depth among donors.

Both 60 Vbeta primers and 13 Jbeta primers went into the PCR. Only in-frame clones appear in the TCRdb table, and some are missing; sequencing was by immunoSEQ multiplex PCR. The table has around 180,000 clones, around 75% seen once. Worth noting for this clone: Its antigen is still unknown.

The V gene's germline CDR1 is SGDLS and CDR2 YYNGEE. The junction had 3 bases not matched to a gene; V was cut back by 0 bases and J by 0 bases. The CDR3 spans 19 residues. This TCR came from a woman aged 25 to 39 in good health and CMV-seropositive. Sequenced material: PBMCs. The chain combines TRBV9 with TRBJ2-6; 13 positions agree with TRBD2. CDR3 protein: CASSVGLAGGNSGANVLTF. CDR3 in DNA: TGTGCCAGCAGCGTAGGACTAGCGGGGGGAAACTCTGGGGCCAACGTCCTGACTTTC.